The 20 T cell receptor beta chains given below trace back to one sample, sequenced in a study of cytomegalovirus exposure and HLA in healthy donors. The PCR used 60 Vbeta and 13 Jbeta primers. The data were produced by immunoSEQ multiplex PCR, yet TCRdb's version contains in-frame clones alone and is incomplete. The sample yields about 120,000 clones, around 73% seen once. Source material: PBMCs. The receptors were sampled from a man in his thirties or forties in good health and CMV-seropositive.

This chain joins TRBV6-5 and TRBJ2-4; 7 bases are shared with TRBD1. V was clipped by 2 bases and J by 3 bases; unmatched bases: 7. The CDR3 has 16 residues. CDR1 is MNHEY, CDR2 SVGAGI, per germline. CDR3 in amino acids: CASSYGTGVGKNIQYF. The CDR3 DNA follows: TGTGCCAGCAGTTACGGTACAGGGGTGGGCAAAAACATTCAGTACTTC.

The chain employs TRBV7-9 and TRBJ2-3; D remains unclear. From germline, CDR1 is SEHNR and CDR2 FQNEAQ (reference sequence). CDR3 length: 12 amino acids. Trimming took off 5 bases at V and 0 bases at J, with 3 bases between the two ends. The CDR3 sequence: CASSVSTDTQYF. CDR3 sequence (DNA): TGTGCCAGCAGCGTAAGCACAGATACGCAGTATTTT.

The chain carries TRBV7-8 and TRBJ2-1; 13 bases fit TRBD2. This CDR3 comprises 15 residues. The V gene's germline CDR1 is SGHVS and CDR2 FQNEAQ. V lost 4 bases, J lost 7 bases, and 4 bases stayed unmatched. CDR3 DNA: TGTGCCAGCAGCTCCCGGACTAGCGGGAGAAATGAGCAGTTCTTC. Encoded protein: CASSSRTSGRNEQFF.

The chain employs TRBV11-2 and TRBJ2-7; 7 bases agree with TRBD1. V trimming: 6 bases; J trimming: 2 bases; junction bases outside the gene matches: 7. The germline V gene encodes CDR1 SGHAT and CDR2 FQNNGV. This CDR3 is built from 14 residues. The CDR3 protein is CASRRPGQTYEQYF. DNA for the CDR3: TGTGCCAGCAGACGACCGGGACAGACCTACGAGCAGTACTTC.

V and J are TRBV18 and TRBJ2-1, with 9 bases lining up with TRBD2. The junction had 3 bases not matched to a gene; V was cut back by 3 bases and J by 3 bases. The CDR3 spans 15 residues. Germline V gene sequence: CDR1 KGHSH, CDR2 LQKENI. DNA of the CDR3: TGTGCCAGCTCACCCGGAGCGGGAGGCTACAATGAGCAGTTCTTC. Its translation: CASSPGAGGYNEQFF.

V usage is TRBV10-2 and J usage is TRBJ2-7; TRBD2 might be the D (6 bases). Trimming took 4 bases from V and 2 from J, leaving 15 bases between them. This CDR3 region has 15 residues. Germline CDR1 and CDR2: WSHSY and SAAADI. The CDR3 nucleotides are TGCGCCAGCAGTGCTTATGCGGGGACGACCTACGAGCAGTACTTC. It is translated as CASSAYAGTTYEQYF.

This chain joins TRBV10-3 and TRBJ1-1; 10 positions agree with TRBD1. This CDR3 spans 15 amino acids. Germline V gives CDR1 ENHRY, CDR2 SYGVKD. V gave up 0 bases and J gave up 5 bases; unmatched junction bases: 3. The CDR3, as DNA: TGTGCCATCAGTGAGTCAGGGACAGGGGTAACTGAAGCTTTCTTT. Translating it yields CAISESGTGVTEAFF.

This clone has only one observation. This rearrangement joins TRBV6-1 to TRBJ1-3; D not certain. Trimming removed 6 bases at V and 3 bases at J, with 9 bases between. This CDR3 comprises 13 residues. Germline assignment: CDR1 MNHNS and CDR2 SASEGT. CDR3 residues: CASRVSGGNTIYF. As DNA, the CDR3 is TGTGCCAGCAGGGTCTCCGGTGGAAACACCATATATTTT.

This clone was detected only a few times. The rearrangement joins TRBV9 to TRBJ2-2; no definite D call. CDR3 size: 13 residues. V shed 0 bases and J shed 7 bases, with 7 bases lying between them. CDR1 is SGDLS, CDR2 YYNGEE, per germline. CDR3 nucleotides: TGTGCCAGCAGCGTAGCTGTTAGCGGGGAGCTGTTTTTT. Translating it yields CASSVAVSGELFF.

The CDR3 DNA reads as TGCGCCAGCAGCCCCCTGGGCGGGAGTTCCTACAATGAGCAGTTCTTC. It encodes CASSPLGGSSYNEQFF. The chain joins TRBV4-1 to TRBJ2-1; 7 bases fit TRBD2. Germline CDR1 MGHRA, CDR2 YSYEKL. Trimming cost V 4 bases and J 1 base; bases outside gene matches: 7. The CDR3 consists of 16 residues.

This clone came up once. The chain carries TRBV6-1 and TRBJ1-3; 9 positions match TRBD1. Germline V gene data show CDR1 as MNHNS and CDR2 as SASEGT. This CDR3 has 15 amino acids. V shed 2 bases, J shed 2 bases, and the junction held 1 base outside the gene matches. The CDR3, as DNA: TGTGCCAGCAGTGAAACAGGGGGCACTGGAAACACCATATATTTT. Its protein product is CASSETGGTGNTIYF.

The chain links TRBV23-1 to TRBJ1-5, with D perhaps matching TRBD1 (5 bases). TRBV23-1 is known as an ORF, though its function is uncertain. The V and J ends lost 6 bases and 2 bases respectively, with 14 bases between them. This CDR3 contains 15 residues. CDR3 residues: CASRRVAGGNQPQHF. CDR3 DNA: TGCGCCAGCAGGAGGGTGGCGGGGGGCAATCAGCCCCAGCATTTT.

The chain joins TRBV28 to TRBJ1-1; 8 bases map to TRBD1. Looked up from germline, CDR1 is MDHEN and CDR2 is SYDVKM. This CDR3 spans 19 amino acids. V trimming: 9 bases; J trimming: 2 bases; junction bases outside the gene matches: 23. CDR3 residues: CASWPGRGQLITKNTEAFF. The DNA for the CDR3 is TGTGCCAGTTGGCCGGGCAGGGGGCAACTAATAACTAAAAACACTGAAGCTTTCTTT.

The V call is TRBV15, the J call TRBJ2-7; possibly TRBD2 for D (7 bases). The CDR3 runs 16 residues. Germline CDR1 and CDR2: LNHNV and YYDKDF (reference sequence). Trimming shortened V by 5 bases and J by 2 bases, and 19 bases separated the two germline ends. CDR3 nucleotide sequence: TGTGCCACCAGCTTGTGGGGGAGGGGGAAGACCTACGAGCAGTACTTC. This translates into CATSLWGRGKTYEQYF.

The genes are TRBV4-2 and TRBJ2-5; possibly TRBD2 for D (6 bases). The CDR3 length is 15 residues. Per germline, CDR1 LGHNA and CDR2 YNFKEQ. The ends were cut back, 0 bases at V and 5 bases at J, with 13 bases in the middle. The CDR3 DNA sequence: TGTGCCAGCAGCCAAGAGGCGGGATGGGTGGAGACCCAGTACTTC. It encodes CASSQEAGWVETQYF.

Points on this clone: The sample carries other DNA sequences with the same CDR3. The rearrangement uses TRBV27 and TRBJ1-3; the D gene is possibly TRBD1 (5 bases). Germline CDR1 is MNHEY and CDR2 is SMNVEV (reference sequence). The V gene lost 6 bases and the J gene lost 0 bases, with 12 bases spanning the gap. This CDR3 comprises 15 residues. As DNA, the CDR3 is TGTGCCAGCAGCTTGGGGGGGAGCTCTGGAAACACCATATATTTT. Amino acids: CASSLGGSSGNTIYF.

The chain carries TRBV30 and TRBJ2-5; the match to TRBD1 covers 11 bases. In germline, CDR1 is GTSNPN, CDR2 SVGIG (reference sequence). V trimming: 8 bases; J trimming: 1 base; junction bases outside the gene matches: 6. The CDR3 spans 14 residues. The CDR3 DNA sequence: TGTGCCGGTTTGGACAGGGGGCTCCAAGAGACCCAGTACTTC. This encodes CAGLDRGLQETQYF.

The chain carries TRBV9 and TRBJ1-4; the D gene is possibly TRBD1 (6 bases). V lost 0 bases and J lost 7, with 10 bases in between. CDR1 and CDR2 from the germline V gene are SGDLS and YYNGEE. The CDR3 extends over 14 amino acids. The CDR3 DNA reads TGTGCCAGCAGCGTAGGGACAGCTTCTGAAAAACTGTTTTTT. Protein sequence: CASSVGTASEKLFF.

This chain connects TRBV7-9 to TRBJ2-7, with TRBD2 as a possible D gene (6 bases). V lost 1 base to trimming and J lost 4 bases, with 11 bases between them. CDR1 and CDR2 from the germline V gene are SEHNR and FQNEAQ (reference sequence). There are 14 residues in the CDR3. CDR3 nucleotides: TGTGCCAGCAGCTTAGTTGGGGGGAAGTACGAGCAGTACTTC. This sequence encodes CASSLVGGKYEQYF. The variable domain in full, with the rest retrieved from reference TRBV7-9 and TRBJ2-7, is DTGVSQNPRHKITKRGQNVTFRCDPISEHNRLYWYRQTLGQGPEFLTYFQNEAQLEKSRLLSDRFSAERPKGSFSTLEIQRTEQGDSAMYLCASSLVGGKYEQYFGPGTRLTVT.

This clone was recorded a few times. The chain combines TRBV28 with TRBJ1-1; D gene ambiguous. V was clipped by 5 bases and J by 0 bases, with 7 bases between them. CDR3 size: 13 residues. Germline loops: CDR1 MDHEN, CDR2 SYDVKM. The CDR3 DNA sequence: TGTGCCAGCAGTCCGCTAATGAACACTGAAGCTTTCTTT. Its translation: CASSPLMNTEAFF.